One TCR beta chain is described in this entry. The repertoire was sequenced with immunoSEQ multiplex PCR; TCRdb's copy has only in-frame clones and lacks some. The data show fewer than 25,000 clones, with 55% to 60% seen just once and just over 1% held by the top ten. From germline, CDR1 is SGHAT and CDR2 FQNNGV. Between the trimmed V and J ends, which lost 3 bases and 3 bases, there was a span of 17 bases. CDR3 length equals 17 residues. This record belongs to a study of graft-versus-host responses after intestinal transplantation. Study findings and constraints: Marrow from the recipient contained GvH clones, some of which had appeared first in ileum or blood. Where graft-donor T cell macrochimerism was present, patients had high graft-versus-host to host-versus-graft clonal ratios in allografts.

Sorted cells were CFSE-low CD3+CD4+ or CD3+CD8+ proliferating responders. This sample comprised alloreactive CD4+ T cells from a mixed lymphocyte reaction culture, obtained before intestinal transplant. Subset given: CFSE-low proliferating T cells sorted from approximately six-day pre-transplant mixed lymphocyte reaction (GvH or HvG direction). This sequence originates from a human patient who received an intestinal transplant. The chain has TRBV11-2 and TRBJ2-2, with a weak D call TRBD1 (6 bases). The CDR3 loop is CASSFGWGRTDTGELFF. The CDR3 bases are TGTGCCAGCAGCTTTGGATGGGGGCGCACCGACACCGGGGAGCTGTTTTTT.